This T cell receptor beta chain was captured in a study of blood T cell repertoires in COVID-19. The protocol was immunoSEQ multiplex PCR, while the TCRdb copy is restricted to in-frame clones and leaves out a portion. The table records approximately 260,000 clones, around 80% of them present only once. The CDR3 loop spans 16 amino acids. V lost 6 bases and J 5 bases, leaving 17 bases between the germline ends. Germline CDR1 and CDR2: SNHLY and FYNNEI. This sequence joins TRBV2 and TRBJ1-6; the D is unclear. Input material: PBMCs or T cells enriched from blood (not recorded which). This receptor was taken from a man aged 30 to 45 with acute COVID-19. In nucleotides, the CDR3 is TGTGCCAGCAGGCTTCGTTGGGCAGAGAATAATTCACCCCTCCACTTT. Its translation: CASRLRWAENNSPLHF.